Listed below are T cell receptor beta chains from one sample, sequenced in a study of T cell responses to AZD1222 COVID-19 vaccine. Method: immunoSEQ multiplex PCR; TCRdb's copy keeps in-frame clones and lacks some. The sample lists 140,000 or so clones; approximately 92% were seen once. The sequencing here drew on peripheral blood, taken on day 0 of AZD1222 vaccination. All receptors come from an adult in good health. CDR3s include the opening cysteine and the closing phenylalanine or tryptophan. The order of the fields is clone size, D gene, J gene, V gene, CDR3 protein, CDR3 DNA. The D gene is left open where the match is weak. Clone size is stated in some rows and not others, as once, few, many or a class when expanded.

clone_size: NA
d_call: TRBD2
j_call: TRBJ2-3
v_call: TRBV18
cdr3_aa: CASSPPGSGRSSTDTQYF
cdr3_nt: TGTGCCAGCTCACCACCGGGGAGCGGGAGGTCTAGCACAGATACGCAGTATTTT

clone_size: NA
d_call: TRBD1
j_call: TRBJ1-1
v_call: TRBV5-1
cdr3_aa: CASSYRGESAEAFF
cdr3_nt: TGCGCCAGCAGCTACAGGGGGGAAAGCGCTGAAGCTTTCTTT

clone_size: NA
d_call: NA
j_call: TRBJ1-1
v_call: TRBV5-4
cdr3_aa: CASQGFRVNTEAFF
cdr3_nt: TGTGCCAGCCAAGGGTTCAGGGTGAACACTGAAGCTTTCTTT

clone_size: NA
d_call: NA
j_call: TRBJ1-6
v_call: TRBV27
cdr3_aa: CASSPSRGNSPLHF
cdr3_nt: TGTGCCAGCAGTCCCTCTCGGGGGAACTCACCCCTCCACTTT

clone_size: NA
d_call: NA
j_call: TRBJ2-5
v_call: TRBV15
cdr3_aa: CATSSPGAGQQETQYF
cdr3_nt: TGTGCCACCAGCAGCCCAGGGGCAGGCCAGCAAGAGACCCAGTACTTC

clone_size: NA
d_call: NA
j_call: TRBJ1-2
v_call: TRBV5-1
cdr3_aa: CASSWREKDGYTF
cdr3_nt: TGCGCCAGCAGCTGGAGGGAAAAGGATGGCTACACCTTC

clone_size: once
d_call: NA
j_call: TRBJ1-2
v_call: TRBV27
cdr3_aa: CASSNRASGYTF
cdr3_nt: TGTGCCAGCAGCAACAGAGCAAGTGGCTACACCTTC

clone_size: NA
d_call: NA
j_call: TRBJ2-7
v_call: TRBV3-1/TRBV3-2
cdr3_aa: CASSPRLSYEQYF
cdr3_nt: TGTGCCAGCAGCCCGAGGCTTTCCTACGAGCAGTACTTC

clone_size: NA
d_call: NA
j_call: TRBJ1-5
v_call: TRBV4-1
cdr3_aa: CASSHRVGNQPQHF
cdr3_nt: TGCGCCAGCAGCCACAGGGTGGGCAATCAGCCCCAGCATTTT

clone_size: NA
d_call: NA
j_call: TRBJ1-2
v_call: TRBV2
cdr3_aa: CASSELPVPHYGYTF
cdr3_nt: TGTGCCAGCAGTGAATTGCCAGTCCCCCACTATGGCTACACCTTC

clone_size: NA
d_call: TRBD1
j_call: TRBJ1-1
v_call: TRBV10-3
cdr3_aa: CAISVDRVTEAFF
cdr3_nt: TGTGCCATCAGCGTCGACAGGGTGACTGAAGCTTTCTTT

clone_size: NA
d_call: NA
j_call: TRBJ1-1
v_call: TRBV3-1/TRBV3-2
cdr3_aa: CASSPDGAENTEAFF
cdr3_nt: TGTGCCAGCAGCCCAGATGGGGCCGAAAACACTGAAGCTTTCTTT

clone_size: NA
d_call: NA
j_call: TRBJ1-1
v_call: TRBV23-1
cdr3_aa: CASSHYRWNTEAFF
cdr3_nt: TGCGCCAGCAGTCACTACAGGTGGAACACTGAAGCTTTCTTT

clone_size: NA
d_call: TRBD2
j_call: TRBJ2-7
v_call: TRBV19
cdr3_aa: CASRQAGVDEQYF
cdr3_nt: TGTGCCAGTAGGCAAGCGGGAGTGGACGAGCAGTACTTC

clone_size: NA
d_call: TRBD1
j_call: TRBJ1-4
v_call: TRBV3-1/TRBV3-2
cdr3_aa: CASSPRGQGDEKLFF
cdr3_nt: TGTGCCAGCAGCCCCAGGGGGCAGGGAGACGAAAAACTGTTTTTT